The 18 T cell receptor beta chains presented below share a single source sample, sequenced in a study of CD8 T cells in ankylosing spondylitis. TCRdb analysed the 5' RACE reads with MiXCR anew, one entry per CDR3 protein. The top ten clones hold 3.5% to 5% of a sample with about 130,000 distinct CDR3 sequences, over 10% of them seen once. What was sequenced was blood, either unsorted or a sorted T cell fraction (not recorded which). These receptors all come from a female donor with ankylosing spondylitis or in good health (not recorded which).

To note about this clonotype: A read error may explain this, as a much larger clone is one base away. The chain uses TRBV28 and TRBJ1-2; no definite D call. Germline V gives CDR1 MDHEN, CDR2 SYDVKM. The CDR3 runs 12 residues. Written as DNA, the CDR3 is TGTGTCAGCAGTTTAAATGGAGGCAGCTACACCTTC. Amino acid sequence: CVSSLNGGSYTF.

Concerning this clonotype itself: A much larger clone differs from this one at a single base, so this may be a read error. The rearrangement links TRBV5-1 to TRBJ2-1, with 9 bases that match TRBD2. Germline lookup yields CDR1 SGHRS and CDR2 YFSETQ. V gave up 3 bases and J gave up 6 bases; unmatched junction bases: 7. This CDR3 comprises 15 residues. This CDR3 reads CASSSVSGGLNEQFF. CDR3 coding DNA: TGCGCCAGCAGCTCGGTGAGCGGGGGGCTCAATGAGCAGTTCTTC.

In its sample, this clonotype was seen a few times. The chain links TRBV4-2 to TRBJ1-1; D gene uncertain. Per germline, CDR1 LGHNA and CDR2 YNFKEQ. The V end was cut by 0 bases, the J end by 4 bases, with 6 bases between. The CDR3 totals 13 residues. CDR3 sequence: CASSQDWGTEAFF. CDR3 DNA: TGTGCCAGCAGCCAAGATTGGGGCACTGAAGCTTTCTTT.

This clonotype was recorded at least ten times. J is TRBJ2-7 and V is TRBV7-2; tentatively, D is TRBD2 (6 bases). V was clipped by 4 bases and J by 1 base, with 14 bases between them. Germline CDR1 reads SGHTA; CDR2 reads FQGNSA. CDR3 length: 15 residues. In DNA, the CDR3 is TGTGCCAGCAGCTCCTACGGAGGAGGGTCCTACGAGCAGTACTTC. This codes for CASSSYGGGSYEQYF.

This clonotype was seen a few times. The CDR3: CATNPSGPYNEQFF. Written as DNA, the CDR3 is TGTGCCACCAACCCTAGCGGGCCCTACAATGAGCAGTTCTTC. The chain is built from TRBV6-5 and TRBJ2-1; 8 nucleotides agree with TRBD2. V shed 10 bases and J 2 bases; nucleotides not matched to a gene: 7. The CDR3 length is 14 residues. Germline V lookup: CDR1 MNHEY, CDR2 SVGAGI.

This clonotype was recorded many times. This rearrangement joins TRBV4-1 to TRBJ2-6; weak D call: TRBD2 (5 bases). From germline, CDR1 is MGHRA and CDR2 YSYEKL. This CDR3 has 17 residues. Trimming took 1 base from V and 0 from J, leaving 10 bases between them. The chain's CDR3 is CASSQVEAASGANVLTF. For the CDR3, the DNA is TGCGCCAGCAGCCAAGTGGAGGCTGCCTCTGGGGCCAACGTCCTGACTTTC.

This clonotype was seen ten or more times. The chain employs TRBV7-9 and TRBJ2-2; 13 bases fit TRBD2. CDR3 length: 15 residues. J gave up 7 bases and V 5 bases, and 4 bases lay outside the gene matches. CDR1 and CDR2 from the germline V gene are SEHNR and FQNEAQ (reference sequence). The DNA of the CDR3 is TGTGCCAGCAGCCCAGGACTAGCGGGAGACGGGGAGCTGTTTTTT. The encoded protein is CASSPGLAGDGELFF.

Ten or more counts support this clonotype. The chain carries TRBV20-1 and TRBJ2-7; TRBD1 aligns across 7 bases. V shed 5 bases and J 4 bases; nucleotides not matched to a gene: 2. CDR3 length equals 11 residues. CDR1 and CDR2 (germline): DFQATT, SNEGSKA (reference sequence). The CDR3 region has the DNA TGCAGTGCTGGGGGACAGTACGAGCAGTACTTC. Amino acid sequence: CSAGGQYEQYF.

This clonotype was seen only a few times. The rearrangement links TRBV19 to TRBJ1-3; 9 nucleotides line up with TRBD1. The germline gives CDR1 LNHDA, CDR2 SQIVND (reference sequence). CDR3 length: 17 amino acids. V lost 5 bases to trimming and J lost 4 bases; unmatched junction nucleotides: 12. The CDR3 DNA reads as TGTGCCAGTAGTGCGATGCCAGGACAGGGGAAAGGAAACACCATATATTTT. Translation: CASSAMPGQGKGNTIYF.

The chain recombines TRBV29-1 with TRBJ1-3, with D maybe TRBD1 (5 bases). Per germline, CDR1 SQVTM and CDR2 ANQGSEA. The CDR3 has 13 residues. V shed 7 bases and J shed 4 bases, with 14 bases lying between them. This CDR3 reads CSAKEGSGNTIYF. In nucleotides, the CDR3 is TGCAGCGCGAAGGAGGGGTCCGGAAACACCATATATTTT.

This clonotype was picked up many times. The CDR3: CASQGASNNEQFF. Written as DNA, the CDR3 is TGTGCCAGCCAGGGGGCTAGTAACAATGAGCAGTTCTTC. The gene calls are TRBV12-3 or TRBV12-4 and TRBJ2-1; 8 positions match TRBD1. J was trimmed by 5 bases and V by 8 bases; bases with no gene match: 5. This CDR3 comprises 13 residues.

This clonotype appeared many times. The chain carries TRBV20-1 and TRBJ1-2; 7 nucleotides match TRBD1. The CDR3 consists of 13 residues. Germline V gene data show CDR1 as DFQATT and CDR2 as SNEGSKA (reference sequence). With V trimmed by 0 bases and J by 4 bases, 2 bases remained unmatched. CDR3 nucleotides: TGCAGTGCTAGAGATACAGGGGTCTATGGCTACACCTTC. It specifies CSARDTGVYGYTF.

This clonotype was observed at least ten times. The junction departs from the called germline gene at one end, perhaps through a read error. The V call is TRBV30, the J call TRBJ1-1, with D perhaps TRBD1 (6 bases). The CDR3 totals 12 residues. The germline CDR1 and CDR2 sequences are GTSNPN and SVGIG (reference sequence). DNA for the CDR3: TGTGCCTGGAGTGTACAGGGACTGCCCGATCTATTT. Translated: CAWSVQGLPDLF.

This clonotype was counted ten times or more. The chain carries TRBV20-1 and TRBJ2-1; 8 bases map to TRBD2. With V trimmed by 7 bases and J by 10 bases, 9 bases remained unmatched. There are 12 residues in the CDR3. Germline values: CDR1 DFQATT, CDR2 SNEGSKA (reference sequence). The CDR3, as DNA: TGCAGTGAGCGGGGGCTAATAGGGGAGCAGTTCTTC. It encodes CSERGLIGEQFF.

At least ten counts were recorded for this clonotype. This sequence joins TRBV6-1 and TRBJ2-1, with D possibly being TRBD2 (7 bases). Germline V CDR1 and CDR2: MNHNS, SASEGT. This CDR3 has 15 amino acids. V was trimmed by 4 bases and J by 6 bases, leaving 16 bases between them. The CDR3 sequence: CASSARRGGGNEQFF. The CDR3 DNA reads TGTGCCAGCAGTGCCCGAAGGGGAGGGGGCAATGAGCAGTTCTTC.

This chain's CDR3 is CASSIGGTISTDTQYF. In nucleotides, the CDR3 is TGTGCCAGTAGTATCGGGGGGACGATCTCCACAGATACGCAGTATTTT. The rearrangement links TRBV19 to TRBJ2-3, with 7 positions matching TRBD2. Losses at the gene ends were 3 bases for V and 2 bases for J; bases not matched to a gene: 8. The CDR3 runs to 16 residues. Per the germline V gene, CDR1 is LNHDA and CDR2 is SQIVND (reference sequence).

A note on this clonotype: One junction end disagrees with the germline gene, perhaps due to a read error. This chain connects TRBV5-4 to TRBJ2-6; D is perhaps TRBD1 (6 bases). The germline V gene has CDR1 SGHNT and CDR2 YYREEE (reference sequence). This CDR3 contains 15 residues. The CDR3 loop is CVSSVQGLGANVLTF. The CDR3 nucleotides are TGTGTCAGCAGCGTTCAGGGGCTCGGGGCCAACGTCCTGACTTTC.

This clonotype has at least ten counts. The chain is built from TRBV5-1 and TRBJ2-5; possibly TRBD1 for D (6 bases). With 0 bases removed from V and 4 bases from J, the gap between germline ends came to 16 bases. From germline, CDR1 is SGHRS and CDR2 YFSETQ. The CDR3 is made up of 16 amino acids. The CDR3 DNA reads TGCGCCAGCAGCTTGGGCGCAGGGCAAGGGGGAGAGACCCAGTACTTC. Translated: CASSLGAGQGGETQYF. Based on the CDR3 plus reference TRBV5-1 and TRBJ2-5, the full variable domain is KAGVTQTPRYLIKTRGQQVTLSCSPISGHRSVSWYQQTPGQGLQFLFEYFSETQRNKGNFPGRFSGRQFSNSRSEMNVSTLELGDSALYLCASSLGAGQGGETQYFGPGTRLLVL.